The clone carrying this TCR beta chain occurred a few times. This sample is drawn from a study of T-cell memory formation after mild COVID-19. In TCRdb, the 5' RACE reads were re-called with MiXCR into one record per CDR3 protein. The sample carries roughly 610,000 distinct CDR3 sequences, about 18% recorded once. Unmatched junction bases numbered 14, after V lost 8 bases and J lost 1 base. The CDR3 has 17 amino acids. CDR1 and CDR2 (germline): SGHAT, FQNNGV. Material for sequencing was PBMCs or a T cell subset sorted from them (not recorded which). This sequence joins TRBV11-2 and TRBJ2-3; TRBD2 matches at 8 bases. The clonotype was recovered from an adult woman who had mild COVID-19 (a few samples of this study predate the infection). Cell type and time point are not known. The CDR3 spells CASLPPTSGARTDTQYF. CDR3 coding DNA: TGTGCCAGCCTACCCCCCACTAGCGGTGCCCGCACAGATACGCAGTATTTT.